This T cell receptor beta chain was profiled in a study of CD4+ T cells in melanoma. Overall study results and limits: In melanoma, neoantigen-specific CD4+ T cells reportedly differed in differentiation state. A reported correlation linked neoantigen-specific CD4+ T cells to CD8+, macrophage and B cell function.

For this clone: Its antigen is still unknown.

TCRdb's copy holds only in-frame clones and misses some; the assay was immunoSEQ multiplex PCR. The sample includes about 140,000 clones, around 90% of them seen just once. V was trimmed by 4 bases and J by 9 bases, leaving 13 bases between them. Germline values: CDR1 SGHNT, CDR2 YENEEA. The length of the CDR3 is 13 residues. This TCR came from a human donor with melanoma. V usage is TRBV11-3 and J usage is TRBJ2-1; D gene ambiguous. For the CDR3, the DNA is TGTGCCAGCAGCTCCCCCAGTCAGAGTGAGCAGTTCTTC. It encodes CASSSPSQSEQFF.